This TCR beta chain was retrieved from a study of shared clonotypes between healthy human individuals. Study background: There were three CD4 naive, three CD4 memory, two CD8 naive and one CD8 memory plates per donor. Notes on the study in general: Shared clonotypes: about 5% naive CD4, about 4% naive CD8, less than 2.5% memory CD4, under 0.5% memory CD8. Clonotypes shared by all four sorted-subset donors had higher generation probabilities than non-shared clonotypes.

Naive-designated CD8 cells lacked CD45RO, were positively enriched for CCR7, and omitted terminally differentiated effector memory CD45RA+ cells. Donors included only healthy HIV-negative adults lacking recent acute infections or vaccinations. Assay used: immunoSEQ multiplex PCR; TCRdb lists only in-frame clones, some missing. The sample holds roughly 2.1 million clones, approximately 94% seen once. The ends were cut back, 5 bases at V and 0 bases at J, with 11 bases in the middle. Germline V gene lookup returns CDR1 ENHRY and CDR2 SYGVKD. This CDR3 is 14 amino acids long. Details on this clone: Its antigen remains unknown.

The J gene is TRBJ2-7, the V gene TRBV10-3; possibly TRBD1 or TRBD2 for D (5 bases each). The sample taken for sequencing was naive CD8+ T cells from PBMCs. The TCR sequence derives from a man in his late teens or twenties in good health. Some clones in this sample may be carry-over from other donors' samples. CDR3 region: CAISPGPLSYEQYF. The CDR3 DNA reads as TGTGCCATCAGTCCGGGACCTCTCTCCTACGAGCAGTACTTC.